This is a list of T cell receptor beta chains from one sample in a study of cytomegalovirus exposure and HLA in healthy donors. Here immunoSEQ multiplex PCR was the method, and the copy in TCRdb shows in-frame clones only, minus some. Among roughly 89,000 clones listed, around 81% were seen once. The source material was PBMCs. These receptors originate from a woman under 40 in good health and CMV-seronegative. The CDR3 runs from the conserved cysteine through the conserved F or W. The order of the fields is J gene, V gene, D gene, clone size, CDR3 protein, CDR3 DNA. D genes are given only for firm matches. The size of a clone is reported for some rows only, either as once, few or many, or as a class for expanded clones.

>TRBJ1-2|TRBV29-1|.|few
CSVAPLLDNIAGYTF
TGCAGCGTGGCACCCTTACTAGACAACATAGCAGGCTACACCTTC
>TRBJ2-7|TRBV28|TRBD2|.
CASSYPVAGGYEQYF
TGTGCCAGCAGTTATCCAGTAGCGGGGGGGTACGAGCAGTACTTC
>TRBJ2-5|TRBV9|.|.
CASSPSLGSQETQYF
TGTGCCAGCAGCCCCTCGTTGGGGAGCCAAGAGACCCAGTACTTC
>TRBJ2-7|TRBV19|TRBD1|.
CASSIGQGSRQYF
TGTGCCAGTAGTATAGGACAGGGGAGTCGGCAGTACTTC
>TRBJ2-1|TRBV28|TRBD1|.
CASSRDSYNEQFF
TGTGCCAGCAGCAGGGACAGCTACAATGAGCAGTTCTTC
>TRBJ1-1|TRBV7-3|.|.
CASSLYAGVGEAFF
TGTGCCAGCAGCTTATATGCGGGGGTGGGTGAAGCTTTCTTT
>TRBJ2-7|TRBV11-3|.|.
CASSESTASYEQYF
TGTGCCAGCAGCGAAAGCACAGCCAGCTACGAGCAGTACTTC
>TRBJ2-2|TRBV19|TRBD1|once
CASRKGAPNTGELFF
TGTGCCAGCCGCAAGGGGGCCCCGAACACCGGGGAGCTGTTTTTT
>TRBJ2-7|TRBV7-3|TRBD1|.
CASSPGTGPYEQYF
TGTGCCAGCAGTCCCGGGACAGGTCCCTACGAGCAGTACTTC
>TRBJ1-5|TRBV11-2|TRBD1|few
CASSSGQGANSNQPQHF
TGTGCCAGCAGCTCCGGACAGGGGGCTAATAGCAATCAGCCCCAGCATTTT
>TRBJ2-3|TRBV23-1|TRBD2|.
CASSQSGTSGRDTQYF
TGCGCCAGCAGTCAATCCGGGACTAGCGGGAGAGATACGCAGTATTTT
>TRBJ1-1|TRBV5-1|TRBD1|.
CASSLGQGRAEAFF
TGCGCCAGCAGCTTAGGACAGGGGAGGGCTGAAGCTTTCTTT
>TRBJ2-1|TRBV11-1|TRBD1|once
CASSLGTGSAREQFF
TGTGCCAGCAGCTTAGGGACAGGGAGTGCGCGTGAGCAGTTCTTC
>TRBJ1-5|TRBV30|TRBD1|.
CAWGQGSNQPQHF
TGTGCCTGGGGACAGGGAAGCAATCAGCCCCAGCATTTT
>TRBJ2-1|TRBV7-8|.|.
CASSLPIRLSPYNEQFF
TGTGCCAGCAGCTTACCCATTCGACTGTCGCCCTACAATGAGCAGTTCTTC
>TRBJ2-1|TRBV6-5|.|.
CASTSGTESYNEQFF
TGTGCCAGCACCAGCGGAACTGAGTCCTACAATGAGCAGTTCTTC
>TRBJ2-5|TRBV7-2|.|once
CASSFRREETQYF
TGTGCCAGCAGCTTTAGGAGGGAAGAGACCCAGTACTTC
>TRBJ2-2|TRBV5-1|.|few
CASSLEVRSNTGELFF
TGCGCCAGCAGCTTGGAAGTGCGGTCGAACACCGGGGAGCTGTTTTTT
>TRBJ2-7|TRBV10-3|.|.
CAISGDRPSYEQYF
TGTGCCATCAGTGGAGACAGGCCGTCCTACGAGCAGTACTTC
>TRBJ2-2|TRBV28|.|.
CASSLGQSGTGELFF
TGTGCCAGCAGTTTAGGACAGTCGGGCACCGGGGAGCTGTTTTTT
>TRBJ1-1|TRBV30|.|.
CAWSVRGGRNTEAFF
TGTGCCTGGAGTGTACGGGGAGGGAGGAACACTGAAGCTTTCTTT
>TRBJ2-4|TRBV19|TRBD2|.
CASSSSGLAGDIQYF
TGTGCCAGTAGTAGCTCGGGACTAGCGGGCGACATTCAGTACTTC
>TRBJ2-2|TRBV5-1|TRBD2|.
CASSLPGSGRDTGELFF
TGCGCCAGCAGCCTCCCAGGTAGCGGGAGAGACACCGGGGAGCTGTTTTTT
>TRBJ2-1|TRBV9|.|.
CASSVATTGTLYNEQFF
TGTGCCAGCAGCGTAGCAACCACCGGGACATTGTACAATGAGCAGTTCTTC
>TRBJ2-5|TRBV5-1|TRBD2|.
CASSGGAGGNQETQYF
TGCGCCAGTTCCGGGGGGGCGGGAGGCAACCAAGAGACCCAGTACTTC
>TRBJ1-5|TRBV5-1|.|.
CASSPSPREPQHF
TGCGCCAGCAGCCCAAGCCCTCGGGAACCCCAGCATTTT
>TRBJ2-5|TRBV5-1|.|.
CASSLGGVETQYF
TGCGCCAGCAGCTTAGGTGGAGTAGAGACCCAGTACTTC
>TRBJ2-5|TRBV4-3|.|.
CASSQDGRAQETQYF
TGCGCCAGCAGCCAAGACGGCAGGGCGCAAGAGACCCAGTACTTC
>TRBJ2-1|TRBV5-1|.|.
CASSSIQGGEQFF
TGCGCCAGCAGCTCCATCCAGGGGGGCGAGCAGTTCTTC
>TRBJ2-3|TRBV27|TRBD2|once
CASSLLRTRPDTQYF
TGTGCCAGCAGTTTACTTAGGACTAGACCAGATACGCAGTATTTT
>TRBJ2-7|TRBV6-4|TRBD2|.
CASSNTAGSYEQYF
TGTGCCAGCAGTAATACAGCGGGGAGCTACGAGCAGTACTTC
>TRBJ2-1|TRBV30|TRBD2|few
CASGRRGYNEQFF
TGTGCCAGCGGGAGGCGGGGGTACAATGAGCAGTTCTTC
>TRBJ1-1|TRBV10-3|.|.
CAIRIPTAPANTEAFF
TGTGCCATCAGAATCCCGACAGCACCTGCGAACACTGAAGCTTTCTTT
>TRBJ2-1|TRBV5-6|.|.
CASRDSYNEQFF
TGTGCCAGCAGGGACAGCTACAATGAGCAGTTCTTC
>TRBJ2-7|TRBV11-2|TRBD1|once
CASSLGFLGQGLSEQYF
TGTGCCAGCAGCTTAGGCTTCCTGGGACAGGGCCTCTCCGAGCAGTACTTC
>TRBJ1-1|TRBV5-4|.|.
CASSLANSLEAFF
TGTGCCAGCAGCTTGGCCAATAGCCTTGAAGCTTTCTTT
>TRBJ2-5|TRBV29-1|TRBD1|.
CSVEASVGQGILGSETQYF
TGCAGCGTTGAAGCTTCGGTAGGACAGGGGATTTTGGGTTCGGAGACCCAGTACTTC
>TRBJ2-7|TRBV15|TRBD1|.
CATSRDQQGSGEQYF
TGTGCCACCAGCAGAGATCAACAGGGGTCCGGCGAGCAGTACTTC
>TRBJ2-1|TRBV7-9|TRBD2|.
CASSLAGGPYNEQFF
TGTGCCAGCAGCCTAGCGGGAGGGCCCTACAATGAGCAGTTCTTC
>TRBJ2-5|TRBV5-1|TRBD2|.
CASSSLAGAGETQYF
TGCGCCAGCAGCTCCCTAGCGGGGGCGGGAGAGACCCAGTACTTC
>TRBJ1-2|TRBV5-1|.|.
CASSLTASYGYTF
TGCGCCAGCAGCTTGACAGCCAGCTATGGCTACACCTTC